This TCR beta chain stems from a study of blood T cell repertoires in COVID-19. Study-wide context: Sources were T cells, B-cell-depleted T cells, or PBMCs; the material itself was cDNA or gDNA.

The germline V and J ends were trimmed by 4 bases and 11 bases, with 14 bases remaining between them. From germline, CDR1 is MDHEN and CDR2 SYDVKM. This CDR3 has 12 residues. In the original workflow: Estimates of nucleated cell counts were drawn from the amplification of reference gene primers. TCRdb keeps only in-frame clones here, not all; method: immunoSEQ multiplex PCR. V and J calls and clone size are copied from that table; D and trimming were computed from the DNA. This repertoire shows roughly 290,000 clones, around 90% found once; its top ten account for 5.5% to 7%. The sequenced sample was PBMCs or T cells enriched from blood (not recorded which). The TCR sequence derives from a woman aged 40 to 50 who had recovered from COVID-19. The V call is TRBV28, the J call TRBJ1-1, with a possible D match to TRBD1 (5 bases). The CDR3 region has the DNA TGTGCCAGCAGTTCCGGGACTGCAAAGGCTTTCTTT. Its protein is CASSSGTAKAFF.